The rows below give T cell receptor beta chains drawn from one sample of a study of blood T cell repertoires in COVID-19. Clones were sequenced by immunoSEQ multiplex PCR, and TCRdb holds only the in-frame ones, with some missing. The sample has 100,000 to 150,000 clones; around 81% are singletons. The sample comprised peripheral blood. The receptor source for this set is a man aged 55 to 69 with acute or convalescent COVID-19. The CDR3 runs from the conserved cysteine through the conserved F or W. A D gene is named only where the DNA matches it firmly. For some rows the clone size is stated as once, few or many, or as a class when expanded; others skip it.

j_gene | d_gene | v_gene | abundance | CDR3nt | CDR3aa
TRBJ2-7 | TRBD2 | TRBV4-2 | . | TGTGCCAGCAATCCCCGGGGGAGTAGCGGGAGCGAGCAGTACTTC | CASNPRGSSGSEQYF
TRBJ2-1 | TRBD2 | TRBV3-1/TRBV3-2 | few | TGTGCCAGCAGCCCAAGACTAGCGGGAGCCATCCACTCCTACAATGAGCAGTTCTTC | CASSPRLAGAIHSYNEQFF
TRBJ1-1 | . | TRBV3-1/TRBV3-2 | few | TGTGCCATAAACTCCGCACAGGGCGAAGCTTTCTTT | CAINSAQGEAFF
TRBJ1-2 | . | TRBV30 | . | TGTGCCTGGAGTGTACTAAGCAGCTTTGGCTACACCTTC | CAWSVLSSFGYTF
TRBJ2-1 | TRBD2 | TRBV15 | . | TGTGCCACCAGCAGAGCCGGGATTGGGGGGGATGAGCAGTTCTTC | CATSRAGIGGDEQFF
TRBJ1-2 | TRBD1 | TRBV28 | . | TGTGCCAGCAGCCCCGCCGCCGGACAGGGCCCCTATGGCTACACCTTC | CASSPAAGQGPYGYTF
TRBJ2-3 | . | TRBV5-1 | . | TGCGCCAGCAGCTTGGTCCCTGCAGGGAGCACAGATACGCAGTATTTT | CASSLVPAGSTDTQYF
TRBJ2-1 | TRBD2 | TRBV3-1/TRBV3-2 | . | TGTGCCAGCAGCCTCGAAGCGGGAGTCAATGAGCAGTTCTTC | CASSLEAGVNEQFF
TRBJ1-1 | . | TRBV6-1 | few | TGTGCCAGCAGTGAATACAGGGCGAACACTGAAGCTTTCTTT | CASSEYRANTEAFF
TRBJ2-7 | TRBD1 | TRBV28 | . | TGTGCCAGCACCTCAGGGACAGGCTACTACGAGCAGTACTTC | CASTSGTGYYEQYF
TRBJ2-7 | . | TRBV7-2 | . | TGTGCCAGCAGCTTATATGGTCAGGGAGGCGAGCAGTACTTC | CASSLYGQGGEQYF
TRBJ1-2 | . | TRBV28 | . | TGTGCCAGCAATACTGGGAGGGGGGTGTATGGCTACACCTTC | CASNTGRGVYGYTF
TRBJ2-3 | TRBD2 | TRBV6-2/TRBV6-3 | . | TGTGCCAGCAGACCTGTGACTAGCCTCGGCACAGATACGCAGTATTTT | CASRPVTSLGTDTQYF
TRBJ1-5 | TRBD1 | TRBV10-1 | . | TGCGCCAGCACCCCAACGGACAGGGGAAATCAGCCCCAGCATTTT | CASTPTDRGNQPQHF
TRBJ2-1 | . | TRBV12-3/TRBV12-4 | . | TGTGCCAGCAGTTTTGGGCCCAATGAGCAGTTCTTC | CASSFGPNEQFF
TRBJ2-7 | TRBD2 | TRBV11-1 | . | TGTGCCAGCAGCTTATTGGTTCTAGCGGGAGGCGAGCAGTACTTC | CASSLLVLAGGEQYF
TRBJ1-1 | . | TRBV2 | . | TGTGCCAGCAGGCGGAACACTGAAGCTTTCTTT | CASRRNTEAFF
TRBJ2-5 | . | TRBV18 | . | TGTGCCAGCTCACACATAAGCGAAGGCCAAGAGACCCAGTACTTC | CASSHISEGQETQYF
TRBJ2-1 | TRBD2 | TRBV5-3 | once | TGTGCCAGAAGCTTAAGGGACGGAGGACTAGCGGGGAACTACAATGAGCAGTTCTTC | CARSLRDGGLAGNYNEQFF
TRBJ2-5 | . | TRBV11-2 | . | TGTGCCAGCACCACATCGGGGCAGGGGGAGACCCAGTACTTC | CASTTSGQGETQYF